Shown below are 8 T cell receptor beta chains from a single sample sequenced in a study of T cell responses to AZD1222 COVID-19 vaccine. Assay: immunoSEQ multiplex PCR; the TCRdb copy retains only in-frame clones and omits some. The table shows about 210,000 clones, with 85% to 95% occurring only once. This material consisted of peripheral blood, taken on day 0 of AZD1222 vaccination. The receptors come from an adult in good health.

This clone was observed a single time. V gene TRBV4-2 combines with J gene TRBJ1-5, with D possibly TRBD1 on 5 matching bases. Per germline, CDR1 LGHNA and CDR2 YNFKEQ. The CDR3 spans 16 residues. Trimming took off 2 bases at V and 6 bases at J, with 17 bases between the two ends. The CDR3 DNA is TGTGCCAGCAGCCAACCCGAGAACCGCAGGGTTCAGCCCCAGCATTTT. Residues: CASSQPENRRVQPQHF.

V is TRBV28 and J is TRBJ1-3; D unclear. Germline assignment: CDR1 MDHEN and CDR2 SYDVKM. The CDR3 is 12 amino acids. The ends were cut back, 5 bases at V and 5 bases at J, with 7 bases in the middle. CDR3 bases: TGTGCCAGCAGTCCGACCAGAAACACCATATATTTT. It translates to CASSPTRNTIYF.

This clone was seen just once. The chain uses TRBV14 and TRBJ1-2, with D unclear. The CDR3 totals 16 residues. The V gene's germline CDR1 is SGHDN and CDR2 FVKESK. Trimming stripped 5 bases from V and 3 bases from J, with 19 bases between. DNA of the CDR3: TGTGCCAGCAGCGAACACGGACCCCCCGGATACTATGGCTACACCTTC. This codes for CASSEHGPPGYYGYTF.

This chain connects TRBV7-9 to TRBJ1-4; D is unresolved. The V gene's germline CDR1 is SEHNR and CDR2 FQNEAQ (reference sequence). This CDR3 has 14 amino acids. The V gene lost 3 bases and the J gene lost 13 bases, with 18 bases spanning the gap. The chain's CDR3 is CASSLKADSLRLFF. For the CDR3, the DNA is TGTGCCAGCAGCTTGAAGGCGGACTCATTGAGACTGTTTTTT.

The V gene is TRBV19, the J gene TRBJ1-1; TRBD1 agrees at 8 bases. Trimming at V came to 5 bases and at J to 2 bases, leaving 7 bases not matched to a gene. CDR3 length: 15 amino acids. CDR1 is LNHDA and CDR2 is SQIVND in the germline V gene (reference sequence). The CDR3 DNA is TGTGCCAGTAGTTCGGACAGGGCGAAAAACACTGAAGCTTTCTTT. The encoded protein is CASSSDRAKNTEAFF.

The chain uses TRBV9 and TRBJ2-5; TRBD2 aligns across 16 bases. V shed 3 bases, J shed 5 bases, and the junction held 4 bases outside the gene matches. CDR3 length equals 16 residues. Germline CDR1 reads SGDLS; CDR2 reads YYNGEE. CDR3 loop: CASSGGTSGGAETQYF. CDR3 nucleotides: TGTGCCAGCAGCGGCGGGACTAGCGGGGGGGCTGAGACCCAGTACTTC.

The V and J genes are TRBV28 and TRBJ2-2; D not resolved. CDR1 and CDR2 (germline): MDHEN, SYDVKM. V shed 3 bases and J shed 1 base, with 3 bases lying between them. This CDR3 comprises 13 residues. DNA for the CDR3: TGTGCCAGCAGTTTCGTGAACACCGGGGAGCTGTTTTTT. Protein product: CASSFVNTGELFF.

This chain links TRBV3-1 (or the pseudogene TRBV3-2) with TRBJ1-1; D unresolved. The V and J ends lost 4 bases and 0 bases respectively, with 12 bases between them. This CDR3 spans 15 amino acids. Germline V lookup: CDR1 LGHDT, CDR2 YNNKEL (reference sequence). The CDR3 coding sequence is TGTGCCAGCAGCCGGAAGGAATCCATGAACACTGAAGCTTTCTTT. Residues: CASSRKESMNTEAFF.